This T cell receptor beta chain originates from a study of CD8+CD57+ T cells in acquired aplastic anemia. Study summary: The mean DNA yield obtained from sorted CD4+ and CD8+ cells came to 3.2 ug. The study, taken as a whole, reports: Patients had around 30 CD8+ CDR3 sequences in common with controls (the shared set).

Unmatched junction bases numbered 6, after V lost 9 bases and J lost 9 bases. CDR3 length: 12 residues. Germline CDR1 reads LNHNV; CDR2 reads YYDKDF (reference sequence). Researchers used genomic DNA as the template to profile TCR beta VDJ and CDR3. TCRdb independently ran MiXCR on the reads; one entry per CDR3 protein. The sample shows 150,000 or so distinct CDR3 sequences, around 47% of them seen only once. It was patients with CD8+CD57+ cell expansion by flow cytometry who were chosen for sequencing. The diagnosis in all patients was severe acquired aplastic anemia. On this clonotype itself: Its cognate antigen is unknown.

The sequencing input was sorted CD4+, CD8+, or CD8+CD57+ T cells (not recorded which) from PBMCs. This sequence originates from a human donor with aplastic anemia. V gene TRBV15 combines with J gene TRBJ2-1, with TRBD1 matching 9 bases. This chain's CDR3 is CATGTGWTEQFF. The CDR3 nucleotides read TGTGCCACAGGGACAGGGTGGACTGAGCAGTTCTTC.